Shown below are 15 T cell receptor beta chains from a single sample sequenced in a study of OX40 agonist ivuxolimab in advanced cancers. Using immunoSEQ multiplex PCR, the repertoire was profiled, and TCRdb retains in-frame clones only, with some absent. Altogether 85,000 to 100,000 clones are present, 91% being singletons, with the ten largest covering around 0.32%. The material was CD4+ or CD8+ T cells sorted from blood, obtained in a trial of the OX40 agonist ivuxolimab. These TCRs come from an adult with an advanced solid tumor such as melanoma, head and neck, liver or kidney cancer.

CDR3 DNA: TGTGCCAGCAGCTTAGCCCTCTTTAGCGGGAGGGCCAGATCCTACAATGAGCAGTTCTTC. This encodes CASSLALFSGRARSYNEQFF. The chain joins TRBV7-2 to TRBJ2-1; 11 nucleotides line up with TRBD2. The V gene's germline CDR1 is SGHTA and CDR2 FQGNSA. V lost 0 bases to trimming and J lost 1 base; unmatched junction nucleotides: 11. The CDR3 is made up of 20 amino acids.

CDR3 region: CSARINEKLFF. The CDR3 nucleotides are TGCAGTGCTCGGATTAATGAAAAACTGTTTTTT. V usage is TRBV20-1 and J usage is TRBJ1-4; D unclear. This CDR3 region has 11 residues. Trimming stripped 5 bases from V and 4 bases from J, with 5 bases between. CDR1 DFQATT and CDR2 SNEGSKA come from the germline V gene (reference sequence).

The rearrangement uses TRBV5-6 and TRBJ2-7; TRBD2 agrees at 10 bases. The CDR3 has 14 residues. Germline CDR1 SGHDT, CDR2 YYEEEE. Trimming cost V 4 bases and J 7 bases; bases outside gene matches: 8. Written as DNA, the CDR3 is TGTGCCAGCAGCCCACTAGCGGGAAGTGGTGAGCAGTACTTC. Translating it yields CASSPLAGSGEQYF.

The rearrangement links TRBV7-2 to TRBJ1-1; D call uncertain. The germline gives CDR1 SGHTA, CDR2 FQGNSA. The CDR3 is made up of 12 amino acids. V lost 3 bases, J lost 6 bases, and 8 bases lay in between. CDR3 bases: TGTGCCAGCAGCTTCTATAGTCCTGAAGCTTTCTTT. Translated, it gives CASSFYSPEAFF.

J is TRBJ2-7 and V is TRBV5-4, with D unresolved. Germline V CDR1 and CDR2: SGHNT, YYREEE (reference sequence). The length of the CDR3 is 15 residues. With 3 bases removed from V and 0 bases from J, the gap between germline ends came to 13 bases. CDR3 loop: CASSSTGGSSYEQYF. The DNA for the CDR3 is TGTGCCAGCAGCTCCACTGGCGGAAGCTCCTACGAGCAGTACTTC.

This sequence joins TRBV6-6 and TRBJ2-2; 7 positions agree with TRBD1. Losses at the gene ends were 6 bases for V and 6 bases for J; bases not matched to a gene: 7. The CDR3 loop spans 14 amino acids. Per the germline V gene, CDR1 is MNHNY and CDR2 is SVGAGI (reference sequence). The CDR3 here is CASSLQGKAGELFF. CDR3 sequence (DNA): TGTGCCAGCAGCTTACAGGGGAAAGCCGGGGAGCTGTTTTTT.

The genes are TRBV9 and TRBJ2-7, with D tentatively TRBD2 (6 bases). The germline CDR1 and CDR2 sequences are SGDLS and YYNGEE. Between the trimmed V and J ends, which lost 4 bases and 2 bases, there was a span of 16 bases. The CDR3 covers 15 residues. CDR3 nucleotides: TGTGCCAGCAGCATTGGGGGACTTGCAACCTACGAGCAGTACTTC. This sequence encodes CASSIGGLATYEQYF. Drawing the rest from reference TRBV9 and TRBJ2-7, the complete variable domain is DSGVTQTPKHLITATGQRVTLRCSPRSGDLSVYWYQQSLDQGLQFLIQYYNGEERAKGNILERFSAQQFPDLHSELNLSSLELGDSALYFCASSIGGLATYEQYFGPGTRLTVT.

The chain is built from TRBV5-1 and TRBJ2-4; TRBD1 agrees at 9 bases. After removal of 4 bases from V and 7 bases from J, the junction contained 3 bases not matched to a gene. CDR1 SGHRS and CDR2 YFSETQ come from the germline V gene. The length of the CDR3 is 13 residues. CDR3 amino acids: CASSAGTGNIQYF. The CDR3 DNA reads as TGCGCCAGCAGCGCCGGGACAGGGAACATTCAGTACTTC.

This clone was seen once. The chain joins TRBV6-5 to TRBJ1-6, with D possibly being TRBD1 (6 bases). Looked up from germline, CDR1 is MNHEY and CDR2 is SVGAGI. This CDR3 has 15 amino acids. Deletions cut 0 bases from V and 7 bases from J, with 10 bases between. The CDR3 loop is CASSYSGRGNSPLHF. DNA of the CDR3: TGTGCCAGCAGTTACTCGGGCAGGGGCAATTCACCCCTCCACTTT.

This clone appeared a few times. The CDR3 DNA sequence: TGTGCCAGCAGTGAGTCTTGGTCCGCCGAGACCCAGTACTTC. The encoded protein is CASSESWSAETQYF. This rearrangement joins TRBV6-5 to TRBJ2-5; the D is unclear. CDR1 and CDR2 from the germline V gene are MNHEY and SVGAGI. This CDR3 region has 14 residues. V was shortened by 5 bases and J by 5 bases, with 15 bases between the two germline ends.

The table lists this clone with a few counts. This CDR3 reads CASSQDSVVTYNEQFF. The CDR3 bases are TGCGCCAGCAGCCAAGATTCCGTAGTTACCTACAATGAGCAGTTCTTC. The chain uses TRBV4-1 and TRBJ2-1; D is uncertain. Germline assignment: CDR1 MGHRA and CDR2 YSYEKL. V lost 0 bases, J lost 2 bases, and 11 bases lay in between. This CDR3 spans 16 amino acids.

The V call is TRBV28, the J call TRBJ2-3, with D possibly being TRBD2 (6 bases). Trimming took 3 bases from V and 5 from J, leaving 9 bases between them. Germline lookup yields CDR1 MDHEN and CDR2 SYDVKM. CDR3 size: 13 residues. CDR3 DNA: TGTGCCAGCAGTTTGGGGGGACGAGATACGCAGTATTTT. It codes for CASSLGGRDTQYF.

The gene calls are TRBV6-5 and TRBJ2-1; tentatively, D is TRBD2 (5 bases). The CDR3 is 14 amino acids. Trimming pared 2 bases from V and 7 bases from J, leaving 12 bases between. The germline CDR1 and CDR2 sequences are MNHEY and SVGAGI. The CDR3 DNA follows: TGTGCCAGCAGTTACCAGCTAGCAGCAAATGAGCAGTTCTTC. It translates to CASSYQLAANEQFF.

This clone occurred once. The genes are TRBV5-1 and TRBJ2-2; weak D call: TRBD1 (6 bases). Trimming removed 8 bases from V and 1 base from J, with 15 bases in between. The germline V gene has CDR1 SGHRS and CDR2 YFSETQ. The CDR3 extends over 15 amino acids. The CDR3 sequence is CASTIPRGNTGELFF. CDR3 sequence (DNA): TGCGCCAGTACCATTCCCAGGGGGAACACCGGGGAGCTGTTTTTT. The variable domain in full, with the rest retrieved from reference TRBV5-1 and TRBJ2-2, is KAGVTQTPRYLIKTRGQQVTLSCSPISGHRSVSWYQQTPGQGLQFLFEYFSETQRNKGNFPGRFSGRQFSNSRSEMNVSTLELGDSALYLCASTIPRGNTGELFFGEGSRLTVL.

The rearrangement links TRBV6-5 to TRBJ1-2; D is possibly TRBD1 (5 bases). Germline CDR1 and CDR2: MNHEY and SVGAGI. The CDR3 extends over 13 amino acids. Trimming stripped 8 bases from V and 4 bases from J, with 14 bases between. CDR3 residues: CASALRQSYGYTF. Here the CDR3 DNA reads TGTGCCAGCGCGTTAAGACAGTCCTATGGCTACACCTTC.